These 18 T cell receptor beta chains came from one sample sequenced in a study of T cell repertoires in aging, cancer and after chemotherapy. TRB rearrangements spanning V, D and J were amplified using mixed TRB-A/B primers. TCRdb redid the calling of the multiplex PCR reads with MiXCR, one entry per CDR3 protein. The sample lists 5,500 to 7,000 distinct CDR3 sequences; less than 25% were seen once. TCR beta rearrangements were amplified from peripheral blood genomic DNA. The sample was blood. Receptors originate from a human donor with a blood cancer.

This clonotype came up a few times. The chain recombines TRBV20-1 with TRBJ2-5; D is perhaps TRBD2 (6 bases). Deletions cut 4 bases from V and 5 bases from J, with 20 bases between. Germline values: CDR1 DFQATT, CDR2 SNEGSKA (reference sequence). The CDR3 spans 15 residues. The CDR3 DNA reads TGCAGTGCTATATCCCCCGGGACTGGCGGGGAGACCCAGTACTTC. Translated: CSAISPGTGGETQYF.

This clonotype rates as medium-sized (0.01 to 0.1%). This sequence joins TRBV6-2 or TRBV6-3 and TRBJ2-3, with D possibly matching TRBD1 (5 bases). Per germline, CDR1 MNHEY and CDR2 SVGEGT. V was trimmed by 7 bases and J by 10 bases, leaving 21 bases between them. This CDR3 comprises 14 residues. Here the CDR3 DNA reads TGTGCCAGCACTCCCTCCTGGGGCCGGAGTGCGCAGTATTTT. Protein: CASTPSWGRSAQYF.

The V call is TRBV4-1, the J call TRBJ2-7; D gene unclear. Trimming removed 4 bases at V and 3 bases at J, with 16 bases between. The CDR3 is 15 residues long. Germline CDR1 MGHRA, CDR2 YSYEKL. The CDR3: CASSLLVGSIYEQYF. CDR3 nucleotides: TGCGCCAGCAGCCTACTCGTGGGCAGTATCTACGAGCAGTACTTC.

This clonotype appeared a few times. The genes are TRBV28 and TRBJ2-6; perhaps TRBD1 as D (6 bases). Germline CDR1 is MDHEN and CDR2 is SYDVKM. The CDR3 is made up of 14 amino acids. V lost 7 bases to trimming and J lost 2 bases, with 9 bases between them. CDR3 loop: CASIRTAGANVLTF. The CDR3 DNA reads TGTGCCAGCATTAGGACAGCTGGGGCCAACGTCCTGACTTTC.

A few counts support this clonotype. The genes are TRBV7-9 and TRBJ2-7; D is uncertain. Between the trimmed V and J ends, which lost 5 bases and 3 bases, there was a span of 5 bases. Germline V gene lookup returns CDR1 SEHNR and CDR2 FQNEAQ (reference sequence). There are 11 residues in the CDR3. In DNA, the CDR3 is TGTGCCAGCAGCCGCCTCTACGAGCAGTACTTC. Translating gives CASSRLYEQYF.

The genes are TRBV5-1 and TRBJ2-1; possible D gene TRBD1, 6 bases. Germline CDR1 is SGHRS and CDR2 is YFSETQ. This CDR3 region has 12 residues. Trimming pared 3 bases from V and 11 bases from J, leaving 12 bases between. CDR3 coding DNA: TGCGCCAGCAGCTCTAACAGGGACCAGCAGTTCTTC. Translation: CASSSNRDQQFF.

The V gene is TRBV25-1, the J gene TRBJ2-1; D ambiguous. The CDR3 consists of 14 residues. V lost 4 bases and J lost 0, with 7 bases in between. Germline CDR1 is MGHDK and CDR2 is SYGVNS. CDR3 loop: CASSAHRSYNEQFF. The CDR3 coding sequence is TGTGCCAGCAGTGCCCACCGCTCCTACAATGAGCAGTTCTTC.

Sample share makes this clonotype medium-sized. The rearrangement links TRBV7-2 to TRBJ2-5, with 8 bases identical to TRBD1. Germline V gene sequence: CDR1 SGHTA, CDR2 FQGNSA. The CDR3 consists of 16 residues. V lost 5 bases and J lost 6; bases outside the gene matches: 14. The CDR3 DNA sequence: TGTGCCAGCAGCCCAGGAGGTTCAGGGGGCCGTAAGACCCAGTACTTC. Protein product: CASSPGGSGGRKTQYF.

This clonotype has only a few counts. V is TRBV24-1 and J is TRBJ2-1; 7 bases map to TRBD1. Losses at the gene ends were 2 bases for V and 10 bases for J; bases not matched to a gene: 16. This CDR3 has 17 residues. Germline CDR1 reads KGHDR; CDR2 reads SFDVKD. DNA for the CDR3: TGTGCCACCAGTGATTCCCTACCCGGGACAGAGGGCTGGGAGCAGTTCTTC. This encodes CATSDSLPGTEGWEQFF.

Sample share makes this clonotype medium-sized. The rearrangement uses TRBV12-3 or TRBV12-4 and TRBJ2-3, with D uncertain. V lost 6 bases and J 0 bases, leaving 10 bases between the germline ends. CDR3 size: 14 residues. CDR3 in DNA: TGTGCCAGCAGCTTAAAAGGCAGCACAGATACGCAGTATTTT. Translated: CASSLKGSTDTQYF.

The V call is TRBV29-1, the J call TRBJ2-5; 9 bases fit TRBD1. CDR3 size: 14 residues. Germline CDR1 SQVTM, CDR2 ANQGSEA. The V gene end was trimmed by 5 bases and the J gene end by 0 bases; junction bases not matched to a gene: 4. CDR3 DNA: TGCAGCGTTCGGACAGGGGAGGACCAAGAGACCCAGTACTTC. It is translated as CSVRTGEDQETQYF.

This clonotype ranks as medium-sized. This rearrangement joins TRBV6-5 to TRBJ1-5; the D is unclear. The CDR3 is made up of 15 amino acids. The V end was cut by 5 bases, the J end by 0 bases, with 11 bases between. Germline V CDR1 and CDR2: MNHEY, SVGAGI. CDR3 nucleotides: TGTGCCAGCAGTCCTACGTATCATAGCAATCAGCCCCAGCATTTT. As protein: CASSPTYHSNQPQHF.

The V gene is TRBV5-1, the J gene TRBJ1-5; TRBD1 matches 7 bases. The CDR3 is 15 residues long. Germline trimming cut 3 bases from V and 6 bases from J; bases unmatched to any gene: 9. Looked up from germline, CDR1 is SGHRS and CDR2 is YFSETQ. CDR3 DNA sequence: TGCGCCAGCAGCTCGACAGGGAATTGGGGTCAGCCCCAGCATTTT. Translating it yields CASSSTGNWGQPQHF.

This clonotype is judged medium-sized. This rearrangement joins TRBV6-6 to TRBJ1-2; D perhaps matches TRBD1 (5 bases). Per germline, CDR1 MNHNY and CDR2 SVGAGI (reference sequence). The CDR3 runs 13 residues. Trimming stripped 8 bases from V and 1 base from J, with 11 bases between. The CDR3 nucleotides are TGTGCCAGCCTTCCAGGGCTTAACTATGGCTACACCTTC. Translation: CASLPGLNYGYTF.

This clonotype is termed medium-sized. Germline and junction disagree at one end, which may indicate a read error. The chain carries TRBV7-2 and TRBJ2-2; a possible D gene is TRBD2 (5 bases). This CDR3 is built from 15 residues. Germline CDR1 reads SGHTA; CDR2 reads FQGNSA. The CDR3 is CASSLAVSNTGELFF. CDR3 coding DNA: TGTGCCAGCAGCCTAGCAGTTTCGAACACCGGGGAGCTGTTTTTT.

Within the sample, this clonotype is medium-sized. The V and J genes are TRBV29-1 and TRBJ1-5; 10 nucleotides line up with TRBD1. CDR3 size: 14 residues. Trimming took 5 bases from V and 6 from J; bases not matched to a gene: 7. Germline V gene data show CDR1 as SQVTM and CDR2 as ANQGSEA. As DNA, the CDR3 is TGCAGCGTTTTAGGACAGGGGGGGTCTCAGCCCCAGCATTTT. It specifies CSVLGQGGSQPQHF. The full variable domain, in which reference TRBV29-1 and TRBJ1-5 provide the parts outside the CDR3, is SAVISQKPSRDICQRGTSLTIQCQVDSQVTMMFWYRQQPGQSLTLIATANQGSEATYESGFVIDKFPISRPNLTFSTLTVSNMSPEDSSIYLCSVLGQGGSQPQHFGDGTRLSIL.

By frequency in the sample, this clonotype is medium-sized (0.01 to 0.1%). The J gene is TRBJ2-5, the V gene TRBV7-9; TRBD1 matches 8 bases. Per germline, CDR1 SEHNR and CDR2 FQNEAQ (reference sequence). V was clipped by 5 bases and J by 5 bases; unmatched bases: 7. There are 14 residues in the CDR3. DNA for the CDR3: TGTGCCAGCAGCCCCCCAGGGGGCGGGGAGACCCAGTACTTC. It translates to CASSPPGGGETQYF.

By sample fraction, this clonotype is medium-sized. The rearrangement joins TRBV6-5 to TRBJ1-5; no clear D. Germline V gives CDR1 MNHEY, CDR2 SVGAGI. Between the trimmed V and J ends, which lost 4 bases and 7 bases, there was a span of 11 bases. The CDR3 loop spans 13 amino acids. CDR3 nucleotide sequence: TGTGCCAGCAGTTCCTTACAGCGACAGCCCCAGCATTTT. Translating it yields CASSSLQRQPQHF.